Listed here is a single T cell receptor beta chain. The sample is drawn from a study of radiotherapy plus CTLA-4 blockade in lung cancer. The CDR3 is made up of 14 amino acids. The V gene end was trimmed by 2 bases and the J gene end by 3 bases; junction bases not matched to a gene: 4. CDR1 is LNHNV, CDR2 YYDKDF, per germline (reference sequence). The table came from immunoSEQ multiplex PCR; TCRdb's copy has only in-frame clones and leaves some out. The sample contains about 51,000 clones, more than 75% of which appear only once. This clonotype was sampled from a human donor with non-small cell lung cancer who had a complete response to radiotherapy plus ipilimumab. The V gene is TRBV15, the J gene TRBJ2-7; the match to TRBD1 covers 7 bases. The sequencing used peripheral blood, collected from a patient treated with radiotherapy plus ipilimumab. The chain's CDR3 is CATSRPRDSYEQYF. For the CDR3, the DNA is TGTGCCACCAGCAGACCTCGGGACAGCTACGAGCAGTACTTC.